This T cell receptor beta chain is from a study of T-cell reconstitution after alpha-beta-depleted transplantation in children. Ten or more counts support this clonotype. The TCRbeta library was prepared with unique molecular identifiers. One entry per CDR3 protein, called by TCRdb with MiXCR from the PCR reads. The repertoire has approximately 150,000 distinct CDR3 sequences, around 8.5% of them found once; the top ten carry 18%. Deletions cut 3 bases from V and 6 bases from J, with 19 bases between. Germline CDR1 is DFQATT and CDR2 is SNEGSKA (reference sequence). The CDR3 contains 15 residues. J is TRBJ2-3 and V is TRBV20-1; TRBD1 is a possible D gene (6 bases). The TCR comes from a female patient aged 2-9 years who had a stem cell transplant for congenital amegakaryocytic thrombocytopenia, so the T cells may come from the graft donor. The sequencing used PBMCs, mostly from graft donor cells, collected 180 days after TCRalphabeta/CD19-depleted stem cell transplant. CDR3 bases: TGCAGTGCTAGCCGGGACAAGGGGCCCTCCGATACGCAGTATTTT. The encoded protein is CSASRDKGPSDTQYF.